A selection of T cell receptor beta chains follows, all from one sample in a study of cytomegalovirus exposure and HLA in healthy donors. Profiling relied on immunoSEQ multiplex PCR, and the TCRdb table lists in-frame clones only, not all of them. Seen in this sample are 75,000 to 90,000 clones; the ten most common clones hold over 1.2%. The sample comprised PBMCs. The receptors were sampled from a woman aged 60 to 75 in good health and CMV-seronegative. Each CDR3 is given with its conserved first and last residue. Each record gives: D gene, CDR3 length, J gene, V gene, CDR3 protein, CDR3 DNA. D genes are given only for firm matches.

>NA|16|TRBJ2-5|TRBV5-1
CASSLSGGAGRETQYF
TGCGCCAGCAGCTTGTCGGGCGGGGCGGGGCGAGAGACCCAGTACTTC
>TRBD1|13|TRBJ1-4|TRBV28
CASSRTGDEKLFF
TGTGCCAGCAGCAGGACAGGGGATGAAAAACTGTTTTTT
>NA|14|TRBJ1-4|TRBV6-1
CASSLGATNEKLFF
TGTGCCAGCAGTCTCGGGGCAACTAATGAAAAACTGTTTTTT
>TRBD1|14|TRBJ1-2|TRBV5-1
CASSRRGLTYGYTF
TGCGCCAGCAGCCGCAGGGGGCTTACCTATGGCTACACCTTC
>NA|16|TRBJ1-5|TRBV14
CASSQDLAGINQPQHF
TGTGCCAGCAGCCAAGATCTGGCAGGGATAAATCAGCCCCAGCATTTT
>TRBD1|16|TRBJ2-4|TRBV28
CASSTDRVGSKNIQYF
TGTGCCAGCAGTACCGACAGGGTAGGGTCCAAAAACATTCAGTACTTC
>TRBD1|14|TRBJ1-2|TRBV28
CASSPPRQGGGYTF
TGTGCCAGCAGTCCTCCACGACAGGGTGGAGGCTACACCTTC
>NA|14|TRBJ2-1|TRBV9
CASSVGFLGGEQFF
TGTGCCAGCAGCGTAGGTTTTCTGGGGGGTGAGCAGTTCTTC
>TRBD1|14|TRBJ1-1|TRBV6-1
CASSLGQANTEAFF
TGTGCCAGCAGTTTGGGACAGGCCAACACTGAAGCTTTCTTT
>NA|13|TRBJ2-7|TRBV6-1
CASMQGLSYEQYF
TGTGCCAGCATGCAGGGCCTCTCCTACGAGCAGTACTTC
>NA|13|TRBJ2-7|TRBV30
CAGNLDVGDEQYF
TGTGCCGGAAACCTCGACGTGGGAGACGAGCAGTACTTC
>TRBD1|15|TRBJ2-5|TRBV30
CAWSPGQARWGTQYF
TGTGCCTGGAGTCCGGGACAGGCGCGCTGGGGGACCCAGTACTTC
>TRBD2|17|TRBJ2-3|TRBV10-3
CAISPLLAGGGTDTQYF
TGTGCCATCAGTCCTCTCCTAGCGGGAGGTGGGACAGATACGCAGTATTTT
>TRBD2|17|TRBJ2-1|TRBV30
CAWTSGRAPIQYNEQFF
TGTGCCTGGACTAGCGGGAGGGCCCCCATCCAGTACAATGAGCAGTTCTTC
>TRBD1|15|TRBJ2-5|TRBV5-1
CASSRGQAPQETQYF
TGCGCCAGCAGCCGGGGACAGGCCCCCCAAGAGACCCAGTACTTC
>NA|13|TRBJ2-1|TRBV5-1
CASSLGSYNEQFF
TGCGCCAGCAGCTTAGGGAGTTACAATGAGCAGTTCTTC
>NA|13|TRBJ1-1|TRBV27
CASSLTGNTEAFF
TGTGCCAGCAGTTTAACGGGGAACACTGAAGCTTTCTTT
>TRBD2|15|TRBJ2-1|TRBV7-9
CASSFTGRAFDEQFF
TGTGCCAGCAGCTTTACCGGGAGGGCCTTCGATGAGCAGTTCTTC
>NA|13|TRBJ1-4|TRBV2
CASREREGEKLFF
TGTGCCAGCAGAGAAAGGGAGGGGGAAAAACTGTTTTTT
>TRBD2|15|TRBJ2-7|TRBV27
CASSPPSGGHYEQYF
TGTGCCAGCAGCCCTCCTTCGGGAGGGCACTACGAGCAGTACTTC
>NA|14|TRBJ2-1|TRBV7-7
CASSLDPSSIEQFF
TGTGCTAGCAGCTTAGACCCGTCTAGTATTGAGCAGTTCTTC
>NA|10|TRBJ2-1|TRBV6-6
CATVYNEQFF
TGTGCCACCGTGTACAATGAGCAGTTCTTC
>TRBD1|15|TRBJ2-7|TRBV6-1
CASSDPRTGDSEQYF
TGTGCCAGCAGTGATCCGAGGACAGGGGACAGCGAGCAGTACTTC
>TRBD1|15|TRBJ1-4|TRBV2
CASREPDRGGEKLFF
TGTGCCAGCAGGGAACCCGACAGGGGAGGTGAAAAACTGTTTTTT
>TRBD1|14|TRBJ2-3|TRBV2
CASSDRVGTDTQYF
TGTGCCAGCAGCGACAGGGTGGGCACAGATACGCAGTATTTT
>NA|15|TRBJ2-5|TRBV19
CASSIVAAGWETQYF
TGTGCCAGTAGTATCGTGGCGGCGGGATGGGAGACCCAGTACTTC
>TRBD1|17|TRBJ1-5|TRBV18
CASSPSSGGAGNQPQHF
TGTGCCAGCTCACCGAGTTCAGGGGGCGCGGGCAATCAGCCCCAGCATTTT
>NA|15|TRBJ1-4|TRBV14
CASSQVADANEKLFF
TGTGCCAGCAGCCAAGTAGCAGACGCAAATGAAAAACTGTTTTTT
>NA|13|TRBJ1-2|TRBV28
CASSSWTDYGYTF
TGTGCCAGCAGTTCCTGGACAGACTATGGCTACACCTTC
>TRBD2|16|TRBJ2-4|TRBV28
CASSFPQSQREGIQYF
TGTGCCAGCAGTTTTCCCCAATCCCAGCGGGAGGGCATTCAGTACTTC
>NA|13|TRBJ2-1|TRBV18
CASSSDPSDQQFF
TGTGCCAGCTCCTCGGACCCTAGCGATCAGCAGTTCTTC
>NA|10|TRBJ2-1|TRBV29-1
CSVDPGEQFF
TGCAGCGTTGACCCAGGTGAGCAGTTCTTC
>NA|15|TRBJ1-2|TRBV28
CASSLLELRDYGYTF
TGTGCCAGCAGTTTATTAGAGTTACGGGACTATGGCTACACCTTC
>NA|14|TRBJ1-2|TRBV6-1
CASRSPQGHYGYTF
TGTGCCAGCAGGTCTCCACAGGGCCACTATGGCTACACCTTC
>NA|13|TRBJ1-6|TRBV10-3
CATQDRSNSPLHF
TGTGCCACCCAAGATAGATCAAATTCACCCCTCCACTTT
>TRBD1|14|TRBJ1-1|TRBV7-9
CASSFGTGHTEAFF
TGTGCCAGCAGCTTTGGGACAGGACACACTGAAGCTTTCTTT
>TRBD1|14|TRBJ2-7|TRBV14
CASSQDSTGREQYF
TGTGCCAGCAGCCAGGATTCGACAGGGCGCGAGCAGTACTTC
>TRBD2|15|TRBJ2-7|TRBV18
CASSPRTSEWGEQYF
TGTGCCAGCTCACCAAGGACTAGCGAATGGGGCGAGCAGTACTTC
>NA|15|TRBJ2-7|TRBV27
CASSLLVGSSYEQYF
TGTGCCAGCAGTTTATTAGTAGGGAGCTCCTACGAGCAGTACTTC
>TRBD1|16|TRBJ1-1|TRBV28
CASSLGRGRWNTEAFF
TGTGCCAGCAGTTTGGGCAGGGGGCGGTGGAACACTGAAGCTTTCTTT
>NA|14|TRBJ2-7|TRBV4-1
CASSQVLVSYEQYF
TGCGCCAGCAGCCAAGTTTTAGTTTCCTACGAGCAGTACTTC
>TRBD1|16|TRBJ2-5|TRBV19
CASSIGTGQGLETQYF
TGTGCCAGTAGTATAGGAACGGGACAGGGTCTAGAGACCCAGTACTTC
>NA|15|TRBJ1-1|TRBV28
CASSGLGHPNTEAFF
TGTGCCAGCAGTGGGTTGGGACACCCGAACACTGAAGCTTTCTTT
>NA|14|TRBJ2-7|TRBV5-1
CASSLESSDYEQYF
TGCGCCAGCAGCTTGGAGTCTAGCGACTACGAGCAGTACTTC
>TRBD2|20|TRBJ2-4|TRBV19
CASSPPWGEAGGSPKNIQYF
TGTGCCAGTAGTCCCCCATGGGGAGAAGCGGGAGGAAGCCCAAAAAACATTCAGTACTTC
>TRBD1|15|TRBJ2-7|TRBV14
CASSRGQGGIYEQYF
TGTGCCAGCAGCCGCGGACAGGGTGGAATATACGAGCAGTACTTC
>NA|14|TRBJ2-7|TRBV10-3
CAISERTDPYEQYF
TGTGCCATCAGTGAGCGGACAGATCCCTACGAGCAGTACTTC
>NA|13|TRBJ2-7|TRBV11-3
CASSLVGGSEQYF
TGTGCCAGCAGCTTAGTAGGGGGATCCGAGCAGTACTTC
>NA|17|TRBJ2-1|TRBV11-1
CASRGQGPGGSYNEQFF
TGTGCCAGCAGAGGACAGGGCCCGGGGGGCTCCTACAATGAGCAGTTCTTC
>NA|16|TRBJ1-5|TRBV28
CASSEPDTGLRQPQHF
TGTGCCAGCAGCGAACCCGATACAGGGTTGCGGCAGCCCCAGCATTTT
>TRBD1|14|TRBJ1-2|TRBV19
CASSIDDRANGYTF
TGTGCCAGTAGTATAGATGACAGGGCTAATGGCTACACCTTC
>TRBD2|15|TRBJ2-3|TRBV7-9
CASSLGAGAGDTQYF
TGTGCCAGCAGCTTAGGGGCGGGAGCGGGAGATACGCAGTATTTT
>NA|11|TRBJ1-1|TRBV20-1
CSARTSAEAFF
TGCAGTGCTAGAACCAGCGCTGAAGCTTTCTTT
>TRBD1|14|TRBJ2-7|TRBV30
CAWVNPGTAAWQYF
TGTGCCTGGGTAAATCCCGGGACAGCGGCGTGGCAGTACTTC
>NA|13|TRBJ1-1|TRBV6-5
CASINSRGTEAFF
TGTGCCAGCATAAACTCCAGAGGGACTGAAGCTTTCTTT
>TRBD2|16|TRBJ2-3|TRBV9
CASSDRTSVGTDTQYF
TGTGCCAGCAGCGACCGGACTAGCGTGGGGACAGATACGCAGTATTTT
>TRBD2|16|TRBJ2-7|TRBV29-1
CSVEFLTSGRVGEQYF
TGCAGCGTTGAATTCCTGACTAGCGGGAGGGTCGGCGAGCAGTACTTC
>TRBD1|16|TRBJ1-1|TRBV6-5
CASSYVFRGRDTEAFF
TGTGCCAGCAGTTACGTGTTCAGGGGGCGGGACACTGAAGCTTTCTTT
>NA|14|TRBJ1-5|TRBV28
CASSLQDSNQPQHF
TGTGCCAGCAGTCTACAGGATAGCAATCAGCCCCAGCATTTT